This TCR beta chain was profiled in a study of blood T cell repertoires in COVID-19 (dated by TCRdb to 2020 to 2021). Turning to the overall study: Collaborator samples came from the United States, Italy and Spain and covered acute and convalescent phases of COVID-19. Subjects who had been exposed to COVID-19, were actively infected with it, or had recovered from it provided the deeply sampled blood TCRbeta repertoires that made up the dataset. Sample metadata almost always included a de-identified subject ID, COVID-19 status, age in years and sex. The samples were drawn from the first 160 participants of the ongoing ImmuneRACE study and from under 1,500 subjects provided by 6 global collaborators. Where available, HLA class I and class II types were obtained from metadata supplied by the sample provider rather than from assay-based typing. The prospective study material was composed of cDNA or gDNA derived from T cells, B-cell-depleted T cells, or PBMCs. The repertoires were released in a freely available public database meant as a resource for research on the immune response to SARS-CoV-2. Broader findings and caveats from the paper: The quantity of clinical and demographic metadata differed by source and by participant and was supplied without curation.

TCRbeta CDR3 regions were amplified from genomic DNA by means of the immunoSEQ Assay, a bias-controlled multiplex PCR. In the authors' own workflow: Nucleated cell counts per sample were estimated from amplification of reference gene primers within the assay. Sequence reads were collapsed and filtered to measure the absolute abundance of every unique TCRbeta CDR3 rearrangement. For each sample, productive Simpson clonality was calculated as the square root of Simpson's diversity index across productive rearrangements. TCRdb provides this immuneACCESS table in a form limited to in-frame rearrangements. Some clones are lacking; in checked studies, under half of them reflect an unresolved V gene, and why the rest are absent is not known. V and J calls and clone size are copied from that table; D and trimming were computed from the DNA. For this sample the table gives 200,000 to 300,000 clones, of which 80% to 90% were detected only once. About 2% of the sample belongs to the ten largest clones.

Each collaborating institution followed its own protocols to collect whole blood in K2EDTA tubes. For TCRbeta analysis, collaborators shipped samples as frozen whole blood, isolated PBMCs, or DNA extracted from either of those sample types. The CDR3 has 17 amino acids, counting the end cysteine and phenylalanine. Only CDR3 DNA remains: 51 bases, in frame from the first base. Deletion took 2 bases off V and 1 base off J, with a span of 18 bases between the germline ends. Sequences SGHTA (CDR1) and FQGNSA (CDR2) are obtained from the germline V gene. This clone is a singleton in its sample. Its target antigen remains unknown. The sample holds no much larger clone one base away, and base qualities are not on file.

Recombination joined TRBV7-2 with TRBJ2-7; D gene: possibly TRBD2, on 6 matching bases. Sequencing was performed on peripheral blood. The receptor was derived from a man aged 30-40 years with active or convalescent COVID-19. The DNA is TGTGCCAGCAGCTTACCCGCGGATGGGGAGGTTTCCTACGAGCAGTACTTC. Translated, it gives CASSLPADGEVSYEQYF.